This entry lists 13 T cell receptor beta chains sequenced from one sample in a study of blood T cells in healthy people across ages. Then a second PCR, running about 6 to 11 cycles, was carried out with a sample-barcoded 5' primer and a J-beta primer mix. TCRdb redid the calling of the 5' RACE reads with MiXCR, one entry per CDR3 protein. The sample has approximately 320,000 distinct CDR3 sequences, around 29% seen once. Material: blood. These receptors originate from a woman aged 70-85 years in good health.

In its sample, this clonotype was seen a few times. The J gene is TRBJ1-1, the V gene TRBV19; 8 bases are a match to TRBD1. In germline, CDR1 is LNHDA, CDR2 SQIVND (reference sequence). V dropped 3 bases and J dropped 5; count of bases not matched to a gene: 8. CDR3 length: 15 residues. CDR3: CASSMDGQGRTEAFF. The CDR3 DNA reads TGTGCCAGTAGTATGGACGGACAGGGTCGGACTGAAGCTTTCTTT.

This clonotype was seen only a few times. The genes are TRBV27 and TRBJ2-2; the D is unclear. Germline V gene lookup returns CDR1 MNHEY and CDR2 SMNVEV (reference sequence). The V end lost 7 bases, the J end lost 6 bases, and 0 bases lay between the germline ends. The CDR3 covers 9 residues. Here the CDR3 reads CASTGELFF. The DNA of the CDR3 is TGTGCCAGCACCGGGGAGCTGTTTTTT.

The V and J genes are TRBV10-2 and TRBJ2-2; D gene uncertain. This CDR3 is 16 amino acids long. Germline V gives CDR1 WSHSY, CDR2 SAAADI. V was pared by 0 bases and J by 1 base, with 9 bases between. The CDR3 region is CASSESRRLNTGELFF. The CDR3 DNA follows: TGCGCCAGCAGTGAGTCCAGGCGCCTGAACACCGGGGAGCTGTTTTTT.

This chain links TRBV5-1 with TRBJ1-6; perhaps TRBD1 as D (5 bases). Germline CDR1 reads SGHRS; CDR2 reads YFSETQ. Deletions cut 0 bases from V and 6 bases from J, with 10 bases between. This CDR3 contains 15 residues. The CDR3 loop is CASSLEFGGNSPLHF. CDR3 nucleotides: TGCGCCAGCAGCTTGGAGTTCGGGGGTAATTCACCCCTCCACTTT. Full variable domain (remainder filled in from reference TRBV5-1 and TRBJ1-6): KAGVTQTPRYLIKTRGQQVTLSCSPISGHRSVSWYQQTPGQGLQFLFEYFSETQRNKGNFPGRFSGRQFSNSRSEMNVSTLELGDSALYLCASSLEFGGNSPLHFGNGTRLTVT.

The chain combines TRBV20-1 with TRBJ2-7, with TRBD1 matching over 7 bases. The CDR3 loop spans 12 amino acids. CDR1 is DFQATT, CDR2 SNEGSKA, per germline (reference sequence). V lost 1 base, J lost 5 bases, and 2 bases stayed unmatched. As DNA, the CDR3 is TGCAGTGCTAGAGTCGGACAGGACGAGCAGTACTTC. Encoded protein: CSARVGQDEQYF.

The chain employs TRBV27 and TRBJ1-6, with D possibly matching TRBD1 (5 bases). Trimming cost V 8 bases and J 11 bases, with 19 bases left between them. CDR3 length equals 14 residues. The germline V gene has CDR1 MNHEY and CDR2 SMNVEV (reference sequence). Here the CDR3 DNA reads TGTGCCAGCTCGTCACCGGGACCTCTCCCACCCCTCCACTTT. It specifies CASSSPGPLPPLHF.

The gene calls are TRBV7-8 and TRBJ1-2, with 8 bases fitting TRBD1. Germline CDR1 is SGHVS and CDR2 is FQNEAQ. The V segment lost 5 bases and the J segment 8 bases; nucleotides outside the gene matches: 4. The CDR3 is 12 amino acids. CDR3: CASSPRDRGYTF. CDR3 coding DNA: TGTGCCAGCAGCCCGAGGGACAGGGGCTACACCTTC.

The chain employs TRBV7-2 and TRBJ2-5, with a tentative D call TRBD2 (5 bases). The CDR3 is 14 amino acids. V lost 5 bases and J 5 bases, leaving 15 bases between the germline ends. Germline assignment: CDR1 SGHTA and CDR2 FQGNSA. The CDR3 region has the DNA TGTGCCAGCAGCCCCTCGAGGGCCTCCGAGACCCAGTACTTC. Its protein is CASSPSRASETQYF.

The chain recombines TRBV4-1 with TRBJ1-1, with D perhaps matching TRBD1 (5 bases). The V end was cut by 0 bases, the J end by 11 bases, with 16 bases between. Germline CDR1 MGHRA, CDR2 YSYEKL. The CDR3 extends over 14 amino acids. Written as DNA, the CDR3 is TGCGCCAGCAGCCAAGAAGAGGGGAGAGCTTGGGCTTTCTTT. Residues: CASSQEEGRAWAFF.

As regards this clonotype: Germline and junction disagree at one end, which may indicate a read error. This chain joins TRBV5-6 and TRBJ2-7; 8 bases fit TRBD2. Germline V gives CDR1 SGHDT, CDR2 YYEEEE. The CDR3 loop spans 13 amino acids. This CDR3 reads CASSFGRVGERYF. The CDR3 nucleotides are TGTGCCAGCAGCTTCGGGAGGGTAGGAGAGCGGTACTTC. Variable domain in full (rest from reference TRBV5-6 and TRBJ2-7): DAGVTQSPTHLIKTRGQQVTLRCSPKSGHDTVSWYQQALGQGPQFIFQYYEEEERQRGNFPDRFSGHQFPNYSSELNVNALLLGDSALYLCASSFGRVGERYFGPGTRLTVT.

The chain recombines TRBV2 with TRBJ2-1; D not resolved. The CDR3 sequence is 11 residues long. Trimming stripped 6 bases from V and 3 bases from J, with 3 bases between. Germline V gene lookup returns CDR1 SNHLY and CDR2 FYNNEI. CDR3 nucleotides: TGTGCCAGCAGCCACTACAATGAGCAGTTCTTC. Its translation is CASSHYNEQFF.

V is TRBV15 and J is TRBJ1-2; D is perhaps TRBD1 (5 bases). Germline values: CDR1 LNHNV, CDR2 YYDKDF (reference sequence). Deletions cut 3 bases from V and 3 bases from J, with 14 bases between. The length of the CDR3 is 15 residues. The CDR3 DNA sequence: TGTGCCACCAGCAGCCGGTGGCAGGGTCACTATGGCTACACCTTC. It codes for CATSSRWQGHYGYTF.

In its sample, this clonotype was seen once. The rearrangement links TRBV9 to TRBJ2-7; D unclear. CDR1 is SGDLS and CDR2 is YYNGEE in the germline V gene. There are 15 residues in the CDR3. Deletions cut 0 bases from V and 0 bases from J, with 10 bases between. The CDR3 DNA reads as TGTGCCAGCAGCGTAGGATCCGGTTCCTCCTACGAGCAGTACTTC. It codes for CASSVGSGSSYEQYF.